This entry is about one TCR beta chain. As yet, its antigen is unknown. These data come from a study of cytomegalovirus exposure and HLA in healthy donors. Study-wide background: The same platform as the 500 to 700 first-cohort repertoires was used for the 90 to 150 validation repertoires, a later analysis reported. Findings of the study overall: A few of the chains that were CMV-associated were confirmed in vitro to be specific for CMV antigens. Most sequenced TCRs were rare (though some public TCRs occurred in many donors). The study labeled 150 to 200 TCR beta chains cytomegalovirus-associated.

Sequenced by immunoSEQ multiplex PCR; TCRdb stores in-frame clones only, minus some. The sample lists about 140,000 clones, approximately 86% occurring once. Germline assignment: CDR1 SQVTM and CDR2 ANQGSEA. The CDR3 has 13 amino acids. V gave up 6 bases and J gave up 2 bases; unmatched junction bases: 3. The TCR was taken from a young woman in good health and CMV-seropositive. The chain combines TRBV29-1 with TRBJ1-3; 8 bases fit TRBD1. Sequencing was performed on PBMCs. DNA for the CDR3: TGCAGCGTGACGGACAGGGCTGGAAACACCATATATTTT. It encodes CSVTDRAGNTIYF. Complete variable domain (other parts from reference TRBV29-1 and TRBJ1-3): SAVISQKPSRDICQRGTSLTIQCQVDSQVTMMFWYRQQPGQSLTLIATANQGSEATYESGFVIDKFPISRPNLTFSTLTVSNMSPEDSSIYLCSVTDRAGNTIYFGEGSWLTVV.